This T cell receptor beta chain comes out of a study of T-cell reconstitution after alpha-beta-depleted transplantation in children. Whole-study results and caveats: When one year had passed after transplant, most T-cell counts and diversity came from newly produced T cells. Surviving recipient T cells and intrathymic progenitors accounted for some patients' high TCRbeta diversity at day 60.

This clonotype was observed at least ten times. Its specificity is unknown. Unique molecular identifiers were used in preparing the TCRbeta library. MiXCR, run by TCRdb on the PCR reads, gives a single entry per CDR3 protein. In the table there are just under 250,000 distinct CDR3 sequences, roughly 24% of which are singletons. The specimen comprised PBMCs, sampled before TCRalphabeta/CD19-depleted stem cell transplant. The TCR was taken from a girl under 10 years old with Fanconi anemia, due to receive a stem cell transplant.

This CDR3 reads CASSDDSYTGELFF. The DNA for the CDR3 is TGTGCCAGCAGCGACGACAGTTACACCGGGGAGCTGTTTTTT. The rearrangement uses TRBV9 and TRBJ2-2; maybe TRBD1 (5 bases). The CDR3 is 14 residues long. V dropped 3 bases and J dropped 3 bases, with 9 bases sitting between them. Germline V gives CDR1 SGDLS, CDR2 YYNGEE.